This T cell receptor (beta chain) was observed in a study of CD8 T cells in ankylosing spondylitis. The table lists this clonotype with many counts. Its target is not known. Researchers built TCR beta libraries using quantitative 5'-RACE with molecular barcodes. TCRdb re-called the 5' RACE reads through MiXCR, storing one row per CDR3 protein. The data contain approximately 540,000 distinct CDR3 sequences, roughly 12% of them seen just once; the ten biggest clones take up approximately 6.3%. Study-wide results and caveats: What seemed typical of ankylosing spondylitis blood was a TCR beta motif built from several highly homologous variants. Disease-linked clones bore a CD8+ phenotype, appearing relatively rarely in peripheral blood. In ankylosing spondylitis patients, matched synovial fluid reportedly showed significant enrichment of disease-linked clones.

This CDR3 is 15 amino acids long. V lost 0 bases and J 3 bases, leaving 11 bases between the germline ends. Germline assignment: CDR1 MNHEY and CDR2 SMNVEV (reference sequence). The J gene is TRBJ1-1, the V gene TRBV27; D might be TRBD1 (5 bases). The specimen sequenced was blood, either unsorted or a sorted T cell fraction (not recorded which). The origin of this receptor is a male donor with ankylosing spondylitis. Written as DNA, the CDR3 is TGTGCCAGCAGTTTATCGAGACGGGGCGACACTGAAGCTTTCTTT. Translating it yields CASSLSRRGDTEAFF.